These T cell receptor beta chains were read from a single sample in a study of OX40 agonist ivuxolimab in advanced cancers. Method: immunoSEQ multiplex PCR; TCRdb's copy keeps in-frame clones and lacks some. The table has some 19,000 clones, around 79% seen once. Sequenced here: CD4+ or CD8+ T cells sorted from blood, sampled in a trial of the OX40 agonist ivuxolimab. Source of these receptors: an adult with an advanced solid tumor such as melanoma, head and neck, liver or kidney cancer. Both conserved end residues are part of each CDR3.

cdr3_length	j_call	v_call	cdr3_aa
15	TRBJ2-2	TRBV7-3	CASSSQGAGTGELFF
17	TRBJ2-6	TRBV5-8	CASQPHHPQKSGQRPDF
15	TRBJ1-3	TRBV4-3	CASSQDSYGSNTIYF
13	TRBJ2-3	TRBV27	CASSLFGPDTQYF
13	TRBJ2-1	TRBV6-5	CASSYSDNNEQFF
16	TRBJ1-5	TRBV4-2	CASSQETGISNQPQHF
14	TRBJ2-7	TRBV6-5	CASSYSKGAYEQYF
14	TRBJ2-7	TRBV7-2	CASSLDRAGYEQYF
15	TRBJ2-2	TRBV13	CASSLGARDTGELFF
13	TRBJ1-2	TRBV5-6	CASSHDRVRGYTF
11	TRBJ1-2	TRBV20-1	CSARGDHADTF
13	TRBJ1-5	TRBV6-8	CASRENPGGPQHF
13	TRBJ2-2	TRBV30	CACPRDPTGELFF
10	TRBJ2-1	TRBV7-9	CASSLDEQFF
12	TRBJ2-2	TRBV28	CASSPGIGELFF